The 24 T cell receptor beta chains below come from one sample, sequenced in a study of T cells expressing NK-cell markers (TCRdb year 2020). The library relied on 5' RACE. Instrument used: Illumina HiSeq 2000. TCRdb reprocessed the reads, so every CDR3 protein sequence counts as one entry and DNA is not shown. The sample's clone listing holds hundreds of thousands of distinct CDR3 sequences. The ten largest make up around 4% of the sample. The specimen was blood T cells: a sorted CD56 or NKG2C T cell subset, CD4+ or CD8+ T cells, or bulk PBMC T cells (not recorded which). These receptors were taken from a young man in good health. Donor details come from another sample of the same person, matched by shared clones.

The rearrangement uses TRBV4-3 and TRBJ2-5; the D call from TCRdb, TRBD2, cannot be confirmed without DNA. This CDR3 contains 15 residues. Germline CDR1 LGHNA, CDR2 YSLEER. The CDR3 sequence is CASSPGGSLQETQYF.

The chain carries TRBV5-1 and TRBJ2-4; TCRdb indicates TRBD1, and absent DNA this call remains unverified. The CDR3 is 12 amino acids. Germline CDR1 SGHRS, CDR2 YFSETQ. CDR3 residues: CASSQSGTGRYF.

The V and J genes are TRBV20-1 and TRBJ2-2. This CDR3 region has 13 residues. The germline V gene encodes CDR1 DFQATT and CDR2 SNEGSKA (reference sequence). CDR3 sequence: CSARAGVTGELFF.

The genes are TRBV6-1 and TRBJ2-7; TCRdb's D gene call, TRBD1, goes unchecked for lack of DNA. Per the germline V gene, CDR1 is MNHNS and CDR2 is SASEGT. The CDR3 has 16 residues. CDR3 loop: CASSEGILGGVYEQYF.

The chain is built from TRBV5-1 and TRBJ1-1. Germline V gene sequence: CDR1 SGHRS, CDR2 YFSETQ. The CDR3 is 12 residues long. CDR3 amino acids: CASSPDGAEAFF.

This chain uses TRBV25-1 with TRBJ2-5; TCRdb's assignment of TRBD1 cannot be checked, as there is no DNA. CDR3 length: 15 residues. Germline-derived CDR1 and CDR2 are MGHDK and SYGVNS. The CDR3 loop is CASSRPDRRGETQYF.

The rearrangement links TRBV11-2 to TRBJ1-2; as DNA is missing, the TRBD1 call by TCRdb cannot be tested. This CDR3 contains 15 residues. Germline V gene sequence: CDR1 SGHAT, CDR2 FQNNGV. The CDR3 sequence: CASSLVAGGTYGYTF.

The rearrangement uses TRBV6-1 and TRBJ2-4. This CDR3 is 15 amino acids long. In germline, CDR1 is MNHNS, CDR2 SASEGT. CDR3 region: CASSEAGLAKNIQYF.

The CDR3 protein is CASSEGPIQETQYF. V and J are TRBV6-1 and TRBJ2-5. CDR3 size: 14 residues. CDR1 MNHNS and CDR2 SASEGT come from the germline V gene.

The chain links TRBV29-1 to TRBJ2-1. The germline V gene has CDR1 SQVTM and CDR2 ANQGSEA. This CDR3 is 11 amino acids long. CDR3 sequence: CSAPVLPEQFF.

The chain employs TRBV6-5 and TRBJ2-5. The CDR3 loop spans 14 amino acids. Germline V gene data show CDR1 as MNHEY and CDR2 as SVGAGI. CDR3: CASSYSRLTETQYF.

This CDR3 reads CASSLSILAGAPDTQYF. The chain joins TRBV12-3 or TRBV12-4 to TRBJ2-3; without DNA, the TCRdb call of TRBD2 cannot be checked. The CDR3 has 17 residues.

This chain joins TRBV6-2 or TRBV6-3 and TRBJ2-1; TCRdb's D gene call, TRBD2, goes unchecked for lack of DNA. Per germline, CDR1 MNHEY and CDR2 SVGEGT. The CDR3 contains 13 residues. The CDR3 here is CASSYSIVSGVFF.

This sequence joins TRBV11-3 and TRBJ2-5; the D call from TCRdb, TRBD1, cannot be confirmed without DNA. This CDR3 region has 13 residues. In germline, CDR1 is SGHNT, CDR2 YENEEA. The CDR3 spells CASSSPVGVTQYF.

The gene calls are TRBV5-1 and TRBJ2-3; the TCRdb D gene call, TRBD2, has no DNA to confirm it. There are 14 residues in the CDR3. Looked up from germline, CDR1 is SGHRS and CDR2 is YFSETQ. The CDR3 sequence: CASRLTGGTDTQYF.

The chain carries TRBV5-1 and TRBJ2-6. The germline gives CDR1 SGHRS, CDR2 YFSETQ. This CDR3 is 18 amino acids long. CDR3: CASSLEGFMGSGANVLTF.

The CDR3 sequence: CASSSYRQLNTEAFF. This chain uses TRBV7-2 with TRBJ1-1; TCRdb reports TRBD1, a call that lacks DNA to check it against. The CDR3 loop spans 15 amino acids. Germline V gives CDR1 SGHTA, CDR2 FQGNSA.

The V call is TRBV9, the J call TRBJ2-3; the TRBD2 assignment by TCRdb is unverifiable without DNA. Looked up from germline, CDR1 is SGDLS and CDR2 is YYNGEE. This CDR3 region has 19 residues. This chain's CDR3 is CASSVRADQLAGVTDTQYF.

The chain combines TRBV9 with TRBJ1-1; the D call from TCRdb, TRBD1, cannot be confirmed without DNA. The CDR3 runs to 15 residues. Looked up from germline, CDR1 is SGDLS and CDR2 is YYNGEE. CDR3 amino acids: CASSPWDRENTEAFF.

The CDR3: CASSYSLAGVYTQYF. The rearrangement links TRBV6-5 to TRBJ2-3; TCRdb proposes TRBD2, but this gene call is untestable without DNA. Germline V CDR1 and CDR2: MNHEY, SVGAGI. This CDR3 spans 15 amino acids.

The chain carries TRBV12-3 or TRBV12-4 and TRBJ2-1; TCRdb calls TRBD1, which cannot be checked without DNA. The CDR3 is made up of 14 amino acids. CDR3 residues: CASSLVWPVHEQFF.

V usage is TRBV11-2 and J usage is TRBJ2-3. There are 17 residues in the CDR3. Germline-derived CDR1 and CDR2 are SGHAT and FQNNGV. CDR3 region: CASSLQLSGGLRNTQYF.

The chain has TRBV18 and TRBJ2-7; TCRdb's D call of TRBD1 is untestable without DNA. In germline, CDR1 is KGHSH, CDR2 LQKENI. CDR3 length: 16 amino acids. CDR3 residues: CASSPPRSGRTYEQYF.

The chain combines TRBV29-1 with TRBJ2-3; absent DNA, TCRdb's TRBD1 call cannot be checked. CDR1 and CDR2 (germline): SQVTM, ANQGSEA. The CDR3 sequence is 14 residues long. The chain's CDR3 is CSAPRDRVSDTQYF.